The 4 T cell receptor beta chains reported below all come from one sample, sequenced in a study of shared clonotypes between healthy human individuals. Data came from immunoSEQ multiplex PCR; TCRdb stores just in-frame clones and leaves some out. Among about 490,000 clones listed, roughly 85% were seen once. The sequenced material came from PBMCs. These receptors were taken from a woman aged 40 to 50 in good health. Some clones in this sample may be carry-over from other donors' samples.

The sample holds one count of this clone. V usage is TRBV5-1 and J usage is TRBJ1-1, with D hard to call. Looked up from germline, CDR1 is SGHRS and CDR2 is YFSETQ. The V and J ends lost 4 bases and 0 bases respectively, with 7 bases between them. This CDR3 has 13 amino acids. Written as DNA, the CDR3 is TGCGCCAGCAGCCCGACATTGAACACTGAAGCTTTCTTT. It yields the protein CASSPTLNTEAFF.

The rearrangement uses TRBV5-1 and TRBJ2-2; D tentatively fits TRBD1 or TRBD2 (5 bases each). V lost 2 bases to trimming and J lost 7 bases, with 15 bases between them. Germline V gene lookup returns CDR1 SGHRS and CDR2 YFSETQ. CDR3 length: 15 amino acids. CDR3 region: CASSLGAQRGGELFF. CDR3 coding DNA: TGCGCCAGCAGCTTAGGGGCTCAACGGGGCGGGGAGCTGTTTTTT.

The V call is TRBV4-3, the J call TRBJ2-2; TRBD2 agrees at 12 bases. Trimming removed 6 bases from V and 7 bases from J; junction bases left unmatched: 6. The CDR3 has 15 residues. Germline V gene sequence: CDR1 LGHNA, CDR2 YSLEER. As DNA, the CDR3 is TGCGCCAGCAGTACTAGCGGGAGGCTCAACGGGGAGCTGTTTTTT. Protein: CASSTSGRLNGELFF.

This clone showed up just a few times. V usage is TRBV10-3 and J usage is TRBJ1-1; 9 bases map to TRBD1. The V gene end was trimmed by 0 bases and the J gene end by 7 bases; junction bases not matched to a gene: 6. Germline CDR1 and CDR2: ENHRY and SYGVKD. CDR3 length equals 15 residues. CDR3 amino acids: CAISESVAGQGEAFF. The CDR3 DNA reads TGTGCCATCAGTGAGTCGGTTGCGGGACAGGGTGAAGCTTTCTTT.